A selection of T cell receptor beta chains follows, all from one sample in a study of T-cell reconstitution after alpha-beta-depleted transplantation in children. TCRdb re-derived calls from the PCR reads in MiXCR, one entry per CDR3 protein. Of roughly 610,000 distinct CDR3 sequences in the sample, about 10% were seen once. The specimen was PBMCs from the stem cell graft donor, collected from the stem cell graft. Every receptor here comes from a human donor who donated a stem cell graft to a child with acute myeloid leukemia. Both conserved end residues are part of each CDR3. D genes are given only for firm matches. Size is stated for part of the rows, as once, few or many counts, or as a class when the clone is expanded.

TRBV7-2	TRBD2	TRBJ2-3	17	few	CASSLVWKAGAPDTQYF	TGTGCCAGCAGCTTAGTTTGGAAAGCGGGGGCCCCAGATACGCAGTATTTT
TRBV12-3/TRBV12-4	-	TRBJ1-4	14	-	CASRTWGGNEKLFF	TGTGCCAGCAGGACCTGGGGGGGGAACGAAAAACTGTTTTTT
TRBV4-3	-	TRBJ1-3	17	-	CASSQDRFGPAGNTIYF	TGCGCCAGCAGCCAAGATCGATTTGGACCGGCTGGAAACACCATATATTTT
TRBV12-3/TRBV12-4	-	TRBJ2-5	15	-	CASSLSRGARETQYF	TGTGCCAGCAGTTTGAGCAGGGGCGCTCGGGAGACCCAGTACTTC
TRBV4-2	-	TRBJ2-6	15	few	CASSQAQSGANVLTF	TGTGCCAGCAGCCAAGCGCAGTCTGGGGCCAACGTCCTGACTTTC
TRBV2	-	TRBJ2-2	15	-	CASSGGTRNTGELFF	TGTGCCAGCTCTGGCGGAACTAGGAACACCGGGGAGCTGTTTTTT
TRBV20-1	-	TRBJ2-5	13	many	CSAPGRGLETQYF	TGCAGTGCTCCCGGACGGGGATTGGAGACCCAGTACTTC
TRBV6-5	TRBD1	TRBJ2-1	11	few	CASHRGNEQFF	TGTGCCAGCCACAGGGGGAATGAGCAGTTCTTC
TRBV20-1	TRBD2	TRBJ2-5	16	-	CCALPGLAGGQETQYF	TGCTGTGCCCTTCCGGGACTAGCGGGAGGACAAGAGACCCAGTACTTC
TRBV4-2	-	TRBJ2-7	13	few	CASSPTGFYEQYF	TGTGCCAGCAGCCCGACGGGATTTTACGAGCAGTACTTC
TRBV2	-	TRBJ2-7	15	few	CATGLTDINSYEQYF	TGTGCCACGGGTCTGACGGACATCAATTCCTACGAGCAGTACTTC
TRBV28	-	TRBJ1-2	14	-	CASSPIQVPYGYTF	TGTGCCAGCAGCCCAATACAGGTCCCCTATGGCTACACCTTC
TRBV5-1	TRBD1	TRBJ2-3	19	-	CASSLVGRGTTTTTDTQYF	TGCGCCAGCAGCTTGGTCGGCAGGGGGACGACCACCACCACAGATACGCAGTATTTT
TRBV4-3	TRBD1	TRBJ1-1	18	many	CASSRTGTGLISDTEAFF	TGCGCCAGCAGCCGAACCGGGACAGGGCTTATTTCCGACACTGAAGCTTTCTTT
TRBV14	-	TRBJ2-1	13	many	CASSQDERVEQFF	TGTGCCAGCAGCCAAGATGAGCGAGTGGAGCAGTTCTTC
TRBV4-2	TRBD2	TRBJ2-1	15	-	CASSQPGTSVNEQFF	TGTGCCAGCAGCCAACCCGGGACTAGCGTCAATGAGCAGTTCTTC
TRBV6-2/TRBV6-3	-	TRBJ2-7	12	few	CASSPENYEQYF	TGTGCCAGCAGTCCTGAGAACTACGAGCAGTACTTC
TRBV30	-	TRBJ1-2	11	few	CAWSSVVGYTF	TGTGCCTGGAGTTCAGTCGTCGGCTACACCTTC
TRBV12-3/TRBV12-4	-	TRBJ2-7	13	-	CASIGGAAYEQYF	TGTGCCAGCATAGGAGGGGCGGCCTACGAGCAGTACTTC
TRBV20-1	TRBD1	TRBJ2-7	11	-	CSAQGVLAQYF	TGCAGTGCCCAGGGGGTCCTAGCGCAGTACTTC
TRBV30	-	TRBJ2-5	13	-	CAWTSGAHWTQYF	TGTGCCTGGACCTCCGGGGCGCACTGGACCCAGTACTTC
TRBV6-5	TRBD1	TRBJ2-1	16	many	CASSSLRGQGSNEQFF	TGTGCCAGCAGTTCCCTTAGGGGACAGGGTAGCAATGAGCAGTTCTTC
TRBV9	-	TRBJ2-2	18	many	CASSVTPAVGVGPGELFF	TGTGCCAGCAGCGTAACCCCAGCTGTGGGGGTGGGACCCGGGGAGCTGTTTTTT
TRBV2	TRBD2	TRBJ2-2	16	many	CASRSLAGGFTGELFF	TGTGCCAGCAGGTCCCTGGCGGGAGGGTTTACCGGGGAGCTGTTTTTT
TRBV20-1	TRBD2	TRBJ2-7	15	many	CSARAMTSGSTEQYF	TGCAGTGCTAGAGCCATGACTAGCGGGAGTACCGAGCAGTACTTC
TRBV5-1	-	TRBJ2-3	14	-	CASAGHQPTDTQYF	TGCGCCAGCGCTGGACACCAGCCCACAGATACGCAGTATTTT
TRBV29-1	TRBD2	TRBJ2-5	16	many	CSVRRLAGQGQETQYF	TGCAGCGTTCGGCGACTAGCGGGCCAGGGTCAAGAGACCCAGTACTTC
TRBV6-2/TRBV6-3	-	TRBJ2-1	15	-	CASSSTPTSYNEQFF	TGTGCCAGCAGCTCAACTCCTACCTCCTACAATGAGCAGTTCTTC
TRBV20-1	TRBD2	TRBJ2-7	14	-	CSAQVAGRSYEQYF	TGCAGTGCCCAGGTAGCGGGACGGTCCTACGAGCAGTACTTC
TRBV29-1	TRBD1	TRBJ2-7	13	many	CSVRQGASYEQYF	TGCAGCGTTCGGCAGGGGGCGAGTTACGAGCAGTACTTC
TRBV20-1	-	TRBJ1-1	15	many	CSARQASRGNTEAFF	TGCAGTGCACGACAGGCCTCTCGGGGGAACACTGAAGCTTTCTTT
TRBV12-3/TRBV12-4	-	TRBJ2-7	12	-	CASTRGHYEQYF	TGTGCCAGCACCCGCGGTCACTACGAGCAGTACTTC
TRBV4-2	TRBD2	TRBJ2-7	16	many	CASSQGIAGGLYEQYF	TGTGCCAGCAGCCAGGGAATAGCGGGAGGCCTTTACGAGCAGTACTTC
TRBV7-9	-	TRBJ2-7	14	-	CASSHVPNSYEQYF	TGTGCCAGCAGCCATGTCCCGAACTCCTACGAGCAGTACTTC
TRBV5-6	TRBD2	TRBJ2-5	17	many	CASSWLPGLADQETQYF	TGTGCCAGCAGCTGGTTACCGGGACTAGCGGACCAAGAGACCCAGTACTTC
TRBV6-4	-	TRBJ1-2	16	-	CASSEEPAAYNYGYTF	TGTGCCAGCAGTGAGGAGCCTGCGGCCTATAACTATGGCTACACCTTC
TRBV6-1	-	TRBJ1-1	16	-	CASSTGGRGLGTEAFF	TGTGCCAGCAGTACCGGGGGGCGGGGCCTCGGCACTGAAGCTTTCTTT
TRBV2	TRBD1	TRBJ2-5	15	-	CASSGTGQKRETQYF	TGTGCCAGCAGTGGGACAGGGCAAAAGCGAGAGACCCAGTACTTC
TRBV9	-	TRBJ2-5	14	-	CASSVEVRQETQYF	TGTGCCAGCAGCGTAGAGGTCCGACAAGAGACCCAGTACTTC
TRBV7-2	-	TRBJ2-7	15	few	CASSQRMGAPYEQYF	TGTGCCAGCAGCCAGCGTATGGGGGCTCCCTACGAGCAGTACTTC